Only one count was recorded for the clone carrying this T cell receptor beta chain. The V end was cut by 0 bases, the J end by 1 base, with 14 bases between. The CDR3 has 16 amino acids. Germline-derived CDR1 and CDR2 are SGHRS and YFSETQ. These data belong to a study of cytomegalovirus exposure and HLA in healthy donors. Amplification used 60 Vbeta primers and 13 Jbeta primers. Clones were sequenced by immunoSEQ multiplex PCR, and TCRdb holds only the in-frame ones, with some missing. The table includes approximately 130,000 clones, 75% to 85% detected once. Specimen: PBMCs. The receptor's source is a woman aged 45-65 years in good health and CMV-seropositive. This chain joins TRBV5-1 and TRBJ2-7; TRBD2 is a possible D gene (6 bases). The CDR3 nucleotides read TGCGCCAGCAGCTTGGCAGTTACTAGCATATCCTACGAGCAGTACTTC. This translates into CASSLAVTSISYEQYF.